The rows below give T cell receptor beta chains drawn from one sample of a study of CD8 T cells in Susac syndrome. TCRdb recomputed calls from the immunoSEQ multiplex PCR reads with MiXCR, one row per CDR3 protein. Counted here are approximately 190,000 distinct CDR3 sequences, nearly 95% occurring once; the ten biggest clones make up approximately 0.097%. The sequenced material came from CD4+ T cells from PBMCs. All receptors come from a human donor with multiple sclerosis. Both conserved end residues are part of each CDR3. The D gene is left open where the match is weak. Clone size is given for some rows only: seen once, a few or many times, or a class if the clone is expanded.

TGTGCCAGCTCTCCCCACCCGCCGCAAGCGGGCTACACCTTC | CASSPHPPQAGYTF | . | TRBV9 | . | TRBJ1-2
TGTGCCAGCAGTAAAGGCTACGAGCAGTACTTC | CASSKGYEQYF | . | TRBV12-3/TRBV12-4 | once | TRBJ2-7
TGTGCCAGCAGCCAAAACAGAAACATTCAGTACTTC | CASSQNRNIQYF | . | TRBV3-1 | . | TRBJ2-4
TGTGCCTGGAGTGTAAGAAATGAAGCTTTCTTT | CAWSVRNEAFF | . | TRBV30 | . | TRBJ1-1
TGTGCCAGCAGCCGTCCCGGGACAGGATCCTATGGAGGCTACACCTTC | CASSRPGTGSYGGYTF | TRBD1 | TRBV9 | once | TRBJ1-2
TGCAGTGCCAGGGGTTATACGCAGTATTTT | CSARGYTQYF | . | TRBV20-1 | . | TRBJ2-3
TGTGCCAGCACCGACAGGGAAGGTCAGCCCCAGCATTTT | CASTDREGQPQHF | TRBD1 | TRBV12-3/TRBV12-4 | . | TRBJ1-5
TGCAGTGCTAGATTCACTATCCAGCAGTACTTC | CSARFTIQQYF | . | TRBV20-1 | . | TRBJ2-7
TGTGCCAGCAGCCGTCTAGCGGGATCTGGGGCCAACGTCCTGACTTTC | CASSRLAGSGANVLTF | TRBD2 | TRBV7-9 | . | TRBJ2-6
TGTGCCTGGAATGTGGAAGGGGCGAGCAATCAGCCCCAGCATTTT | CAWNVEGASNQPQHF | . | TRBV30 | . | TRBJ1-5
TGTGCCAGCAGCCAAGCGGACAGGGTGGGTGGGAAGACCCAGTACTTC | CASSQADRVGGKTQYF | TRBD1 | TRBV3-1 | . | TRBJ2-5
TGTGCCAGCAGCCCCATATCGGAGTCGGGCTACACCTTC | CASSPISESGYTF | . | TRBV14 | . | TRBJ1-2
TGTGCCAGCAGCCCTACTCAGAGCTCCTACAATGAGCAGTTCTTC | CASSPTQSSYNEQFF | . | TRBV3-1 | . | TRBJ2-1
TGTGCCAGCTCATCACAACACCTTCAAGAGACCCAGTACTTC | CASSSQHLQETQYF | . | TRBV18 | . | TRBJ2-5
TGCAGCGCCGCAGAGAGGGTGGGCCGCACTGAAGCTTTCTTT | CSAAERVGRTEAFF | . | TRBV29-1 | . | TRBJ1-1
TGTGCCAGCAGCAAGGACAGTTACGAGCAGTACTTC | CASSKDSYEQYF | . | TRBV11-1 | . | TRBJ2-7
TGTGCCAGCAGCACGGGCCTCTCTGGGGCCAACGTCCTGACTTTC | CASSTGLSGANVLTF | . | TRBV5-4 | . | TRBJ2-6
TGTGCCAGCAGCTTTGACAGGTCGTTCTACAATGAGCAGTTCTTC | CASSFDRSFYNEQFF | . | TRBV5-4 | . | TRBJ2-1
TGTGCCAGCAGCTCTGAGGGGGCCGAAAATTCACCCCTCCACTTT | CASSSEGAENSPLHF | TRBD1 | TRBV9 | . | TRBJ1-6
TGTGCCAGCAGCGACCCGGGACAGGGAACAGATACGCAGTATTTT | CASSDPGQGTDTQYF | TRBD1 | TRBV6-5 | . | TRBJ2-3
TGTGCCAGCAGTTTAGGGCAGGGAAGTGGCTACACCTTC | CASSLGQGSGYTF | . | TRBV12-3/TRBV12-4 | few | TRBJ1-2
TGTGCCAGCAGCTTGGGAAAATCGGGGGAGACCCAGTACTTC | CASSLGKSGETQYF | . | TRBV7-9 | . | TRBJ2-5
TGCAGTGCTAGCGGTGTGACTGAAGCTTTCTTT | CSASGVTEAFF | . | TRBV20-1 | once | TRBJ1-1
TGTGCCTGGCTATGGGACACTTACTATGGCTACACCTTC | CAWLWDTYYGYTF | . | TRBV30 | once | TRBJ1-2
TGCAGCGTTGGGGGAGGCCTAGGGGAGACCCAGTACTTC | CSVGGGLGETQYF | . | TRBV29-1 | . | TRBJ2-5
TGTGCCAGCGCGGACTACCAGTACAATGAGCAGTTCTTC | CASADYQYNEQFF | . | TRBV3-1 | . | TRBJ2-1
TGCACCAGCCCTTTCCCTAGCGGGGCCCCAGATACGCAGTATTTT | CTSPFPSGAPDTQYF | . | TRBV1 | . | TRBJ2-3
TGCAGCGTTGAGGGGGCCGGGGAAAAACTGTTTTTT | CSVEGAGEKLFF | . | TRBV29-1 | . | TRBJ1-4
TGTGCCAGCAGTGTTCTTCTAGATGAGCAGTTCTTC | CASSVLLDEQFF | . | TRBV28 | . | TRBJ2-1
TGTGCCAGCATGCAGTCAGACTACAATGAGCAGTTCTTC | CASMQSDYNEQFF | . | TRBV27 | . | TRBJ2-1
TGTGCCACCAGTGCCTCGCAGGGAGCGGGGGGCTACACCTTC | CATSASQGAGGYTF | . | TRBV24-1 | . | TRBJ1-2
TGTGCCATCAGTGCCCCGGACAGGAAGTCTTACGAGCAGTACTTC | CAISAPDRKSYEQYF | TRBD1 | TRBV10-3 | . | TRBJ2-7
TGCAGTGCTAGGGACTACCTCACAGATACGCAGTATTTT | CSARDYLTDTQYF | . | TRBV20-1 | . | TRBJ2-3
TGCAGCGTTGGGAGGGGGGCCAACTATGGCTACACCTTC | CSVGRGANYGYTF | . | TRBV29-1 | . | TRBJ1-2
TGTGCCAGCAGCGGTGACAGGGGCGATAATAGCAATCAGCCCCAGCATTTT | CASSGDRGDNSNQPQHF | TRBD1 | TRBV6-1 | . | TRBJ1-5
TGTGCCAGCAGCCCCGGGACTGCCCGAGGGCCCCAGTACTTC | CASSPGTARGPQYF | . | TRBV7-3 | . | TRBJ2-5
TGTGCCAGCAGCCGGGGACAGGGGGAAGCTTTCTTT | CASSRGQGEAFF | TRBD1 | TRBV7-3 | . | TRBJ1-1
TGTGCCAGCAGTCGCAGGGTGGACCAGCCCCAGCATTTT | CASSRRVDQPQHF | . | TRBV27 | . | TRBJ1-5
TGTGCCAGCAGGGGGAATCCCGATGAGCAGTTCTTC | CASRGNPDEQFF | . | TRBV12-3/TRBV12-4 | . | TRBJ2-1
TGCGCCAGCAGCACTATGAGGGAGGTCGATGAGCAGTTCTTC | CASSTMREVDEQFF | . | TRBV5-1 | . | TRBJ2-1
TGTGCCTGGAGAGACAGTCTTATCCGAAACACCATATATTTT | CAWRDSLIRNTIYF | . | TRBV30 | . | TRBJ1-3
TGTGCCAGTAGTGGAGCGGGGAGGCGAGAGACCCAGTACTTC | CASSGAGRRETQYF | TRBD2 | TRBV19 | . | TRBJ2-5
TGCAGCGTGGAAGAGGGGGTTCTGGCTTTCTTT | CSVEEGVLAFF | . | TRBV29-1 | . | TRBJ1-1
TGCAGCGTTCCTGGACGGCAGAACGCGAACACCGGGGAGCTGTTTTTT | CSVPGRQNANTGELFF | . | TRBV29-1 | . | TRBJ2-2
TGCAGCGCCACAGGACAGGCGATTAACGAGCAGTACTTC | CSATGQAINEQYF | TRBD1 | TRBV29-1 | . | TRBJ2-7